The rows below give T cell receptor beta chains drawn from one sample of a study of cytomegalovirus exposure and HLA in healthy donors. Only in-frame clones appear in the TCRdb table, and some are missing; sequencing was by immunoSEQ multiplex PCR. The sample holds approximately 280,000 clones, roughly 90% seen once. The specimen sequenced was PBMCs. The source of these receptors is a woman younger than 30 in good health and CMV-seronegative. Each CDR3 is given with its conserved first and last residue. The order of the fields is V gene, D gene, J gene, CDR3 protein. D genes are given only for firm matches.

TRBV18	NA	TRBJ1-2	CASSPQDTLRDYGYTF
TRBV10-3	NA	TRBJ1-1	CAISGGGNTEAFF
TRBV5-8	TRBD1	TRBJ1-1	CASSPDRGHRNTEAFF
TRBV7-9	TRBD1	TRBJ1-2	CASSVGTGGNYGYTF
TRBV9	TRBD1	TRBJ2-1	CASSDRVNEQFF
TRBV2	TRBD2	TRBJ2-7	CASTLLTSGYSYEQYF
TRBV7-2	NA	TRBJ1-2	CASSLASGQSYGYTF
TRBV7-6	TRBD2	TRBJ2-3	CASSSRAGGPDTQYF
TRBV6-1	TRBD2	TRBJ2-7	CASSEGLAGPHEQYF
TRBV30	NA	TRBJ2-3	CAWRESRTDTQYF
TRBV5-6	NA	TRBJ2-5	CASSRPAGLQETQYF
TRBV14	NA	TRBJ1-4	CASSQGDLQPPRGEKLFF
TRBV7-2	TRBD2	TRBJ2-1	CASSFLAGGTLSYEQFF
TRBV7-3	NA	TRBJ2-6	CASSLMGPGLSGANVLTF
TRBV6-4	NA	TRBJ2-5	CASSATGQETQYF
TRBV9	TRBD1	TRBJ2-7	CASSVFEGQYEQYF
TRBV29-1	NA	TRBJ2-5	CSVVPFRQEETQYF
TRBV5-1	TRBD2	TRBJ2-1	CASSLAGTSGGNEQFF
TRBV18	TRBD2	TRBJ2-5	CASSPNGGAAETQYF
TRBV14	TRBD2	TRBJ2-3	CASSQDTSGRDTQYF
TRBV30	NA	TRBJ2-4	CAWSGENIQYF
TRBV11-1	TRBD1	TRBJ2-7	CASSYKLPGQGAVGYEQYF
TRBV4-2	NA	TRBJ2-3	CASSQGPGTSTDTQYF
TRBV7-6	TRBD2	TRBJ2-3	CASSRRSGSSTDTQYF
TRBV6-4	NA	TRBJ1-5	CASSPRGGNQPQHF
TRBV19	TRBD1	TRBJ1-1	CASRGQGRTEAFF
TRBV12-5	NA	TRBJ2-7	CASGLVQGSIYEQYF
TRBV27	NA	TRBJ1-1	CASSSGEYTEAFF
TRBV5-6	TRBD1	TRBJ1-2	CASRRSVGGSGYGYTF
TRBV5-4	TRBD2	TRBJ2-1	CASSLGTSGGDYNEQFF
TRBV18	NA	TRBJ1-1	CASSRLVKGMDTEAFF
TRBV9	NA	TRBJ1-2	CASSVEGGPGGYTF
TRBV2	NA	TRBJ2-5	CASSLGRGDGETQYF
TRBV7-9	TRBD1	TRBJ1-1	CSSSLQPGQGNTEAFF
TRBV9	TRBD1	TRBJ1-2	CASSVGGTGGPNYGYTF
TRBV2	NA	TRBJ2-7	CASGLLNEQYF
TRBV19	NA	TRBJ2-5	CASRGTPRRQETQYF
TRBV28	TRBD1	TRBJ1-2	CASLDRGDGYTF
TRBV20-1	NA	TRBJ1-1	CSASQNTEAFF
TRBV5-5	TRBD1	TRBJ2-7	CASSIGTGGTSFLYEQYF
TRBV11-2	TRBD1	TRBJ2-7	CASSLGQGGTYEQYF
TRBV6-1	NA	TRBJ1-6	CASSEFGGKSSPLHF
TRBV29-1	TRBD1	TRBJ1-1	CSVEAWGQGSTEAFF
TRBV4-1	TRBD1	TRBJ2-2	CASSHRLTGQGRTGELFF
TRBV2	TRBD1	TRBJ1-2	CASSEGTGGSYGYTF
TRBV19	NA	TRBJ2-3	CASSTTGTTDTQYF
TRBV2	NA	TRBJ1-5	CASSVEQGNQPQHF
TRBV2	NA	TRBJ1-4	CASRQGNEKLFF
TRBV10-2	NA	TRBJ1-1	CASRGPEAFF
TRBV5-4	NA	TRBJ1-4	CASSLLGSGEKLFF
TRBV27	NA	TRBJ1-2	CASRLRDKSPYGYTF
TRBV5-1	NA	TRBJ2-3	CASSLLADTQYF
TRBV29-1	TRBD1	TRBJ2-7	CSVDRGQDEQYF
TRBV11-2	TRBD1	TRBJ2-1	CASSLAGTGVPVKFF
TRBV4-2	NA	TRBJ2-3	CASSQDSGGTDTQYF
TRBV15	TRBD1	TRBJ1-1	CATSRAGTANTEAFF
TRBV2	TRBD1	TRBJ2-7	CASRGQGKGSDEQYF
TRBV19	NA	TRBJ2-2	CASSIGGTGELFF
TRBV7-3	TRBD1	NA	CASSLAQGVEQYF
TRBV5-1	TRBD2	TRBJ2-7	CASFSGGPTYEQYF